This T cell receptor beta chain was profiled in a study of blood T cells in healthy people across ages. Overall study findings and caveats: More naive CD4+ cells and higher diversity were found in long-lived than in aged donors.

With regard to this clonotype: Its antigen remains unknown.

V gave up 1 base and J gave up 9 bases, with 17 bases separating them. Germline-derived CDR1 and CDR2 are SGDLS and YYNGEE. The CDR3 totals 14 residues. The donors, all healthy, were Caucasians living in Russia, aged 6 to 90. A second roughly 7 to 11 cycle PCR used barcoded and J-beta primers. TCRdb re-called the 5' RACE reads with MiXCR, one entry per CDR3 protein. The sample consists of roughly 790,000 distinct CDR3 sequences, 43% of them appearing once. Sequencing input: blood. The clonotype was recovered from a woman aged 55 to 70 in good health. This chain uses TRBV9 with TRBJ2-7, with D possibly being TRBD2 (5 bases). CDR3 amino acids: CASSVSQGGNGQYF. CDR3 nucleotides: TGTGCCAGCAGCGTAAGTCAAGGAGGCAATGGGCAGTACTTC.